Each of the 22 T cell receptor beta chains below was sequenced from the same sample in a study of cytomegalovirus exposure and HLA in healthy donors. Amplification used 60 Vbeta primers and 13 Jbeta primers. Clones were read by immunoSEQ multiplex PCR, and TCRdb kept only the in-frame ones, dropping some. This table holds about 190,000 clones, roughly 80% found once. Material: PBMCs. The source of these receptors is a woman in her forties or fifties in good health and CMV-seronegative.

This sequence joins TRBV7-3 and TRBJ1-1; TRBD1 might be the D (5 bases). The V end was cut by 3 bases, the J end by 3 bases, with 14 bases between. This CDR3 comprises 15 residues. Germline V gene data show CDR1 as SGHTA and CDR2 as FQGTGA. This chain's CDR3 is CASSFSPGRDTEAFF. In nucleotides, the CDR3 is TGTGCCAGCAGCTTCAGTCCAGGGAGGGACACTGAAGCTTTCTTT.

This sequence joins TRBV5-1 and TRBJ1-1; D is ambiguous. CDR1 is SGHRS, CDR2 YFSETQ, per germline. The CDR3 has 13 amino acids. The V end was cut by 4 bases, the J end by 7 bases, with 14 bases between. CDR3 protein: CASSLVDRDEAFF. CDR3 nucleotide sequence: TGCGCCAGCAGCCTCGTTGATAGAGATGAAGCTTTCTTT.

The gene calls are TRBV7-8 and TRBJ1-5; maybe TRBD1 (5 bases). CDR3 size: 14 residues. Per germline, CDR1 SGHVS and CDR2 FQNEAQ. Trimming took 0 bases from V and 7 from J, leaving 10 bases between them. CDR3 bases: TGTGCCAGCAGCTTAGCGGCAGGGATACAGCCCCAGCATTTT. Encoded protein: CASSLAAGIQPQHF. The whole variable domain, filled in from reference TRBV7-8 and TRBJ1-5, reads GAGVSQSPRYKVAKRGQDVALRCDPISGHVSLFWYQQALGQGPEFLTYFQNEAQLDKSGLPSDRFFAERPEGSVSTLKIQRTQQEDSAVYLCASSLAAGIQPQHFGDGTRLSIL.

The chain recombines TRBV19 with TRBJ2-6, with 12 bases fitting TRBD1. This CDR3 has 18 residues. V lost 5 bases and J lost 0; bases outside the gene matches: 5. Germline CDR1 reads LNHDA; CDR2 reads SQIVND (reference sequence). CDR3 sequence: CASSLVGQGASGANVLTF. In DNA form, the CDR3 reads TGTGCCAGTAGTCTAGTGGGACAGGGGGCCTCTGGGGCCAACGTCCTGACTTTC. Full variable domain (missing parts from reference TRBV19 and TRBJ2-6): DGGITQSPKYLFRKEGQNVTLSCEQNLNHDAMYWYRQDPGQGLRLIYYSQIVNDFQKGDIAEGYSVSREKKESFPLTVTSAQKNPTAFYLCASSLVGQGASGANVLTFGAGSRLTVL.

This clone was seen once. The rearrangement joins TRBV19 to TRBJ1-1; 8 bases match TRBD1. Germline loops: CDR1 LNHDA, CDR2 SQIVND (reference sequence). CDR3 size: 13 residues. V was clipped by 2 bases and J by 11 bases; unmatched bases: 7. CDR3 residues: CASSILQGATAFF. As DNA, the CDR3 is TGTGCCAGTAGTATACTGCAGGGGGCTACGGCTTTCTTT. The full variable domain, with the rest looked up from reference TRBV19 and TRBJ1-1, is DGGITQSPKYLFRKEGQNVTLSCEQNLNHDAMYWYRQDPGQGLRLIYYSQIVNDFQKGDIAEGYSVSREKKESFPLTVTSAQKNPTAFYLCASSILQGATAFFGQGTRLTVV.

The chain is built from TRBV13 and TRBJ1-3, with 7 bases lining up with TRBD1. The germline CDR1 and CDR2 sequences are PRHDT and FYEKMQ (reference sequence). CDR3 length: 13 residues. The V segment lost 7 bases and the J segment 6 bases; nucleotides outside the gene matches: 6. As DNA, the CDR3 is TGTGCCAGCAAGATAGGGGGCACAAACACCATATATTTT. Amino acids: CASKIGGTNTIYF. The complete variable domain, with remaining parts taken from reference TRBV13 and TRBJ1-3, reads AAGVIQSPRHLIKEKRETATLKCYPIPRHDTVYWYQQGPGQDPQFLISFYEKMQSDKGSIPDRFSAQQFSDYHSELNMSSLELGDSALYFCASKIGGTNTIYFGEGSWLTVV.

This chain links TRBV5-4 with TRBJ2-6, with D possibly matching TRBD2 (5 bases). Trimming shortened V by 2 bases and J by 0 bases, and 15 bases separated the two germline ends. The CDR3 runs 18 residues. Per the germline V gene, CDR1 is SGHNT and CDR2 is YYREEE (reference sequence). The CDR3 loop is CASSFRDQVFSGANVLTF. For the CDR3, the DNA is TGTGCCAGCAGCTTCCGGGATCAGGTTTTCTCTGGGGCCAACGTCCTGACTTTC.

This clone was found a few times. The J gene is TRBJ1-1, the V gene TRBV27, with D tentatively TRBD1 (6 bases). CDR1 MNHEY and CDR2 SMNVEV come from the germline V gene (reference sequence). The CDR3 is 12 residues long. The V gene lost 5 bases and the J gene lost 8 bases, with 12 bases spanning the gap. CDR3 residues: CASSGTIGEAFF. CDR3 nucleotide sequence: TGTGCCAGCAGTGGGACAATTGGGGAAGCTTTCTTT.

The rearrangement joins TRBV6-1 to TRBJ2-7; 10 bases map to TRBD1. Germline loops: CDR1 MNHNS, CDR2 SASEGT. After removal of 1 base from V and 6 bases from J, the junction contained 6 bases not matched to a gene. The CDR3 is made up of 15 amino acids. CDR3 DNA: TGTGCCAGCAGTGAAGTGGGGACAGGGGTGAGCGAGCAGTACTTC. Amino acid sequence: CASSEVGTGVSEQYF.

The V and J genes are TRBV7-9 and TRBJ1-1; D is possibly TRBD1 (6 bases). Trimming removed 5 bases at V and 4 bases at J, with 17 bases between. This CDR3 region has 15 residues. Germline V gives CDR1 SEHNR, CDR2 FQNEAQ (reference sequence). The DNA of the CDR3 is TGTGCCAGCAGCCCCCTTCAGGGGAGCGGCACTGAAGCTTTCTTT. Translating gives CASSPLQGSGTEAFF.

The chain links TRBV9 to TRBJ2-3, with TRBD1 matching 9 bases. With V trimmed by 0 bases and J by 0 bases, 5 bases remained unmatched. Germline V lookup: CDR1 SGDLS, CDR2 YYNGEE. CDR3 length: 17 amino acids. The CDR3 sequence: CASSVEGGQGSTDTQYF. The CDR3 DNA reads TGTGCCAGCAGCGTAGAGGGGGGACAGGGAAGCACAGATACGCAGTATTTT. The variable domain in full, with the rest retrieved from reference TRBV9 and TRBJ2-3, is DSGVTQTPKHLITATGQRVTLRCSPRSGDLSVYWYQQSLDQGLQFLIQYYNGEERAKGNILERFSAQQFPDLHSELNLSSLELGDSALYFCASSVEGGQGSTDTQYFGPGTRLTVL.

The rearrangement joins TRBV6-6 to TRBJ1-4, with D unclear. Germline V CDR1 and CDR2: MNHNY, SVGAGI (reference sequence). The CDR3 has 14 residues. Trimming left V 4 bases short and J 4 bases short, with 10 bases between. The CDR3 DNA reads as TGTGCCAGCAGTTTTTCGGGTTTTAATGAAAAACTGTTTTTT. Translation: CASSFSGFNEKLFF.

The genes are TRBV19 and TRBJ1-3, with D unclear. Germline CDR1 and CDR2: LNHDA and SQIVND (reference sequence). The length of the CDR3 is 16 residues. Deletions cut 0 bases from V and 0 bases from J, with 9 bases between. CDR3 protein: CASSIDRLLSGNTIYF. In DNA, the CDR3 is TGTGCCAGTAGTATAGATCGACTGCTCTCTGGAAACACCATATATTTT. Complete variable domain (other parts from reference TRBV19 and TRBJ1-3): DGGITQSPKYLFRKEGQNVTLSCEQNLNHDAMYWYRQDPGQGLRLIYYSQIVNDFQKGDIAEGYSVSREKKESFPLTVTSAQKNPTAFYLCASSIDRLLSGNTIYFGEGSWLTVV.

The chain is built from TRBV5-4 and TRBJ2-6; 13 bases map to TRBD2. Germline CDR1 and CDR2: SGHNT and YYREEE (reference sequence). V shed 7 bases, J shed 0 bases, and the junction held 1 base outside the gene matches. This CDR3 is 16 amino acids long. CDR3 sequence (DNA): TGTGCCAGCGGGACTAGCGGGGACTCTGGGGCCAACGTCCTGACTTTC. Translating gives CASGTSGDSGANVLTF.

The J gene is TRBJ1-2, the V gene TRBV13, with D perhaps TRBD1 (5 bases). The V end was cut by 2 bases, the J end by 0 bases, with 13 bases between. This CDR3 region has 16 residues. Germline V lookup: CDR1 PRHDT, CDR2 FYEKMQ (reference sequence). This CDR3 is CASSLRGAGANYGYTF. DNA for the CDR3: TGTGCCAGCAGCTTAAGGGGCGCGGGGGCTAACTATGGCTACACCTTC.

The chain carries TRBV6-5 and TRBJ2-5; 11 nucleotides match TRBD2. After removal of 0 bases from V and 6 bases from J, the junction contained 6 bases not matched to a gene. The CDR3 is made up of 16 amino acids. Germline V gene lookup returns CDR1 MNHEY and CDR2 SVGAGI. For the CDR3, the DNA is TGTGCCAGCAGTTACTCCACTAGCGGGAGACGAAAGACCCAGTACTTC. The encoded protein is CASSYSTSGRRKTQYF.

This sequence joins TRBV19 and TRBJ2-2, with 8 positions matching TRBD1. The J segment lost 8 bases and the V segment lost 6 bases, leaving 14 bases of the junction unmatched. Germline values: CDR1 LNHDA, CDR2 SQIVND (reference sequence). CDR3 length: 16 amino acids. The CDR3 bases are TGTGCCAGTAGCGTCCAGGGGGCGAATTATGTTGGGGAGCTGTTTTTT. It encodes CASSVQGANYVGELFF.

The rearrangement uses TRBV2 and TRBJ1-1, with D unresolved. V lost 6 bases to trimming and J lost 3 bases, with 8 bases between them. This CDR3 comprises 12 residues. Germline V gene lookup returns CDR1 SNHLY and CDR2 FYNNEI. CDR3 DNA: TGTGCCAGCAGGGGAGAGTACACTGAAGCTTTCTTT. The encoded protein is CASRGEYTEAFF.

This chain links TRBV9 with TRBJ2-1, with a possible D match to TRBD1 (5 bases). The CDR3 contains 15 residues. CDR1 and CDR2 from the germline V gene are SGDLS and YYNGEE. Trimming took off 4 bases at V and 5 bases at J, with 16 bases between the two ends. CDR3 bases: TGTGCCAGCAGCTCCCAGCAGGGCCCTAACAATGAGCAGTTCTTC. It yields the protein CASSSQQGPNNEQFF.

This clone was seen a few times. The chain links TRBV7-2 to TRBJ2-1, with 13 positions matching TRBD2. The CDR3 runs 15 residues. Germline V gene data show CDR1 as SGHTA and CDR2 as FQGNSA. J lost 9 bases, V lost 5 bases, and 7 bases had no gene match. The CDR3 DNA is TGTGCCAGCAGCCAAGGGACTAGCGGGGTAGGTGAGCAGTTCTTC. This translates into CASSQGTSGVGEQFF.

CDR3 residues: CASSIGRLNTEAFF. The CDR3 nucleotides are TGTGCCAGTAGTATCGGCAGGTTGAACACTGAAGCTTTCTTT. This chain uses TRBV19 with TRBJ1-1; D unclear. The V end lost 3 bases, the J end lost 0 bases, and 8 bases lay between the germline ends. Germline V gene sequence: CDR1 LNHDA, CDR2 SQIVND (reference sequence). This CDR3 spans 14 amino acids.

This clone was seen more than once but under ten times. The J gene is TRBJ1-5, the V gene TRBV18, with unresolved D. The CDR3 totals 15 residues. Germline CDR1 and CDR2: KGHSH and LQKENI. Between the trimmed V and J ends, which lost 3 bases and 11 bases, there was a span of 20 bases. The CDR3 is CASSPGGTGYRAQHF. The CDR3, as DNA: TGTGCCAGCTCACCGGGAGGTACCGGGTACCGAGCCCAGCATTTT.